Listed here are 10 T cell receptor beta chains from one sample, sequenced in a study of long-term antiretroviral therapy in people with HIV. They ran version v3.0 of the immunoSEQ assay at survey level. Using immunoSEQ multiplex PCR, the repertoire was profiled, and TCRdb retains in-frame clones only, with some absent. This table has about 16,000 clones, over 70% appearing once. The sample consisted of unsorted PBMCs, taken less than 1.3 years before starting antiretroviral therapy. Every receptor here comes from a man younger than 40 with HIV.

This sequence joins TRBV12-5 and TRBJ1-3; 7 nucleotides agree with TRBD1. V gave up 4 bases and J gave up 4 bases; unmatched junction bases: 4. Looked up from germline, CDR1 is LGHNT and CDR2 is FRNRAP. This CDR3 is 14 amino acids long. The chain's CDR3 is CASGSWDRGNTIYF. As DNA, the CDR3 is TGTGCTAGTGGTTCTTGGGACAGAGGAAACACCATATATTTT. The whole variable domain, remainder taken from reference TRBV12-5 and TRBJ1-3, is DARVTQTPRHKVTEMGQEVTMRCQPILGHNTVFWYRQTMMQGLELLAYFRNRAPLDDSGMPKDRFSAEMPDATLATLKIQPSEPRDSAVYFCASGSWDRGNTIYFGEGSWLTVV.

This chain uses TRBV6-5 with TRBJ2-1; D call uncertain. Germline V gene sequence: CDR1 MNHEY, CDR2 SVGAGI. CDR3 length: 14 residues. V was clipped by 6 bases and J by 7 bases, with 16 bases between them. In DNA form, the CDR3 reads TGTGCCAGCAGCCCCCGCAGATTAATGAATGAGCAGTTCTTC. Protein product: CASSPRRLMNEQFF.

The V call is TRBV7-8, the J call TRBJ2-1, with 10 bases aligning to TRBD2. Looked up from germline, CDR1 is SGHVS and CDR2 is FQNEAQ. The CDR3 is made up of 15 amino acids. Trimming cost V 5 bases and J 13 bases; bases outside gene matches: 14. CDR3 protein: CASSVRGLEREGQFF. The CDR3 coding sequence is TGTGCCAGCAGCGTCAGGGGCTTGGAGCGGGAGGGCCAGTTCTTC.

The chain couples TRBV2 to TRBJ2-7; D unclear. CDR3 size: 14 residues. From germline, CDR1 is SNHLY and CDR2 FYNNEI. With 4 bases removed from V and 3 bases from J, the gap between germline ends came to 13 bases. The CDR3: CASSGLAGIYEQYF. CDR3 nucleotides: TGTGCCAGCAGTGGGTTGGCAGGCATCTACGAGCAGTACTTC.

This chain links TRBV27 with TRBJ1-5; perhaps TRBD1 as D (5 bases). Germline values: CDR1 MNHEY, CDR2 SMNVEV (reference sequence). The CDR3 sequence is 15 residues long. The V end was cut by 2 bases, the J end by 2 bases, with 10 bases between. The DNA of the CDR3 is TGTGCCAGCAGTTTACAGGGTCGCGGCAATCAGCCCCAGCATTTT. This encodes CASSLQGRGNQPQHF.

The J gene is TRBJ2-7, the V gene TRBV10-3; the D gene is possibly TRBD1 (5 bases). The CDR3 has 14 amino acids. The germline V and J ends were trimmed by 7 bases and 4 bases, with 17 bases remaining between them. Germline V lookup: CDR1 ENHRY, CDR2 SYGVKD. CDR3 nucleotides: TGTGCCATCAAACCGGCCCAGGGCGGTTACGAGCAGTACTTC. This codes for CAIKPAQGGYEQYF.

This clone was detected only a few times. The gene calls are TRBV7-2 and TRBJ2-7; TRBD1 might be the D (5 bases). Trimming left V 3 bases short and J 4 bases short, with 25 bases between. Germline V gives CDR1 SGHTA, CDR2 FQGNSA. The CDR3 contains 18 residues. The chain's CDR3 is CASSFSLPTAGSVYEQYF. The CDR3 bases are TGTGCCAGCAGCTTCTCTCTCCCGACAGCCGGGTCGGTATACGAGCAGTACTTC.

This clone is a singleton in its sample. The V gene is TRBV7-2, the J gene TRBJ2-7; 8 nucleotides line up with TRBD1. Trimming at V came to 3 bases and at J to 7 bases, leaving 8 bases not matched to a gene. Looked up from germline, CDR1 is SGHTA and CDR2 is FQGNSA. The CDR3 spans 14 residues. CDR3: CASSFFGQGGEQYF. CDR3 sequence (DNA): TGTGCCAGCAGCTTCTTCGGACAGGGTGGAGAGCAGTACTTC.

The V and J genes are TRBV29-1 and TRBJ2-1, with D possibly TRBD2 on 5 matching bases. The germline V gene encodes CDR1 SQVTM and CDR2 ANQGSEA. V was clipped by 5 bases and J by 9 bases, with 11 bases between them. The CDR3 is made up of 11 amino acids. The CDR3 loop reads CSVSSGGEQFF. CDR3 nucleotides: TGCAGCGTTTCGTCCGGAGGTGAGCAGTTCTTC.

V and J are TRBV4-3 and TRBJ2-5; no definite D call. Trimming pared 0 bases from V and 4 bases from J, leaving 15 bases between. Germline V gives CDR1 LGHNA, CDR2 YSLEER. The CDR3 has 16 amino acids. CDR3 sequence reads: CASSQDLAGLSETQYF. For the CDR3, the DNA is TGCGCCAGCAGCCAAGATTTAGCAGGCCTATCAGAGACCCAGTACTTC.